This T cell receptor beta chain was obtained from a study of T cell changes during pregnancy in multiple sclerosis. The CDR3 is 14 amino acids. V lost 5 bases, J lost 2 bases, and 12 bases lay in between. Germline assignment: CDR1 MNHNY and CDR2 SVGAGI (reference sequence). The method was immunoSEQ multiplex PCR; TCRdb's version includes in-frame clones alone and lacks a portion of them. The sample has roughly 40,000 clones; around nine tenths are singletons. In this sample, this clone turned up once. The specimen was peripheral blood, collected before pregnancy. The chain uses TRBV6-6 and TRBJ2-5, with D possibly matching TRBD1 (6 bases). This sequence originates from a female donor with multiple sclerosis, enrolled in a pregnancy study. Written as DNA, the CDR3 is TGTGCCAGCAGTAAGGGGACACTTCAAGAGACCCAGTACTTC. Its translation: CASSKGTLQETQYF.